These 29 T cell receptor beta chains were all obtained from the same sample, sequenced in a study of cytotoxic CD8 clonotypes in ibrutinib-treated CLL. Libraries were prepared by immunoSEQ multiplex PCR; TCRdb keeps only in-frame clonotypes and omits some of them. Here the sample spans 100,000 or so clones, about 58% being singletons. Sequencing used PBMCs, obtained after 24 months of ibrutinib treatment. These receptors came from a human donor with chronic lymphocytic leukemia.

This chain's CDR3 is CASSSIEGETQYF. The CDR3 bases are TGCGCCAGCAGCTCAATAGAGGGGGAGACCCAGTACTTC. The chain carries TRBV5-1 and TRBJ2-5; the D call may be TRBD1 or TRBD2 (5 bases each). Germline CDR1 SGHRS, CDR2 YFSETQ. The CDR3 is 13 residues long. Trimming removed 3 bases at V and 5 bases at J, with 11 bases between. The complete variable domain, with remaining parts taken from reference TRBV5-1 and TRBJ2-5, reads KAGVTQTPRYLIKTRGQQVTLSCSPISGHRSVSWYQQTPGQGLQFLFEYFSETQRNKGNFPGRFSGRQFSNSRSEMNVSTLELGDSALYLCASSSIEGETQYFGPGTRLLVL.

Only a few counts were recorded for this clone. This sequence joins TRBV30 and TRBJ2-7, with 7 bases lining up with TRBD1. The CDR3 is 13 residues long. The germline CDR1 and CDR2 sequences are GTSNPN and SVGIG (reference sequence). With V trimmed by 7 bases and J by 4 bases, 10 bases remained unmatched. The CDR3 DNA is TGTGCCTCTACAGCCACAGGGGAATACGAGCAGTACTTC. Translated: CASTATGEYEQYF.

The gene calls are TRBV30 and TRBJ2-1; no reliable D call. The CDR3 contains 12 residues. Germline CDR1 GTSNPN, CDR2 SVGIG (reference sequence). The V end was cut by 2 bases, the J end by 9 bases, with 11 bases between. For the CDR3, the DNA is TGTGCCTGGAGTCCAGGACCGGGTGAGCAGTTCTTC. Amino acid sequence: CAWSPGPGEQFF. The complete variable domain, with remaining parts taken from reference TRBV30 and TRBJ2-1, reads SQTIHQWPATLVQPVGSPLSLECTVEGTSNPNLYWYRQAAGRGLQLLFYSVGIGQISSEVPQNLSASRPQDRQFILSSKKLLLSDSGFYLCAWSPGPGEQFFGPGTRLTVL.

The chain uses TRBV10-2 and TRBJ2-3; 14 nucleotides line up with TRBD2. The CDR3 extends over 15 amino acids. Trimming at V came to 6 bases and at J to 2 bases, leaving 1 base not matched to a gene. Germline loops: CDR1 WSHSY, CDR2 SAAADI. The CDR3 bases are TGCGCCAGCAGGGGACTAGCGGGGGCCACAGATACGCAGTATTTT. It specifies CASRGLAGATDTQYF.

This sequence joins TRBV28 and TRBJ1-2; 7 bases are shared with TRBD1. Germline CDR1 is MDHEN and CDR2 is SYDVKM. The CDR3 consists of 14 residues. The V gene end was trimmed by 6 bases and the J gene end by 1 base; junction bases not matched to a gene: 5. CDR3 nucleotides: TGTGCCAGCAGCTGGGGGACAGTTAACTATGGCTACACCTTC. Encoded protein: CASSWGTVNYGYTF.

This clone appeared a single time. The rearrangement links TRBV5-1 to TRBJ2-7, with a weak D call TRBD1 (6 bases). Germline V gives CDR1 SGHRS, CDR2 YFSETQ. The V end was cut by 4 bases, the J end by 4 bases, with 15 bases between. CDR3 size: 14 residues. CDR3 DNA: TGCGCCAGCAGCCATGGACAGTTCCTATACGAGCAGTACTTC. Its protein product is CASSHGQFLYEQYF. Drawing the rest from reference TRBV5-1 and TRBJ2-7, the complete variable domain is KAGVTQTPRYLIKTRGQQVTLSCSPISGHRSVSWYQQTPGQGLQFLFEYFSETQRNKGNFPGRFSGRQFSNSRSEMNVSTLELGDSALYLCASSHGQFLYEQYFGPGTRLTVT.

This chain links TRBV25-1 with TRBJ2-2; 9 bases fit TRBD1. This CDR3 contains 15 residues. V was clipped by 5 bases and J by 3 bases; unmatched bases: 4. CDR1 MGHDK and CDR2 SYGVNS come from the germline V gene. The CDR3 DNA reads TGTGCCAGCAGTAGACAGGGGGAAGACACCGGGGAGCTGTTTTTT. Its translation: CASSRQGEDTGELFF.

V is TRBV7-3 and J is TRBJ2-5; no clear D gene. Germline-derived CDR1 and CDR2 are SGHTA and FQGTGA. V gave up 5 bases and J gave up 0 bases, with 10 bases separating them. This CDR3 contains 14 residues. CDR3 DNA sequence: TGTGCCAGCAGCCCGCCTGGATACCAAGAGACCCAGTACTTC. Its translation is CASSPPGYQETQYF.

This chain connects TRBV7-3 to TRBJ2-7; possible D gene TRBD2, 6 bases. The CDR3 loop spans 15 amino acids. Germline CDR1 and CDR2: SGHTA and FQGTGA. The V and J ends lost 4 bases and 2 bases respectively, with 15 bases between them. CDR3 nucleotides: TGTGCCAGCAGCTCTACTGGAGGGGTGGCCTACGAGCAGTACTTC. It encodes CASSSTGGVAYEQYF.

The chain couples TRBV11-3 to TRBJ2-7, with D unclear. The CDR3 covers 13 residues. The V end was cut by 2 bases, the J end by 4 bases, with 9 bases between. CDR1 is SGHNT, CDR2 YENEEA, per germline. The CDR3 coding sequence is TGTGCCAGCAGCTTATACAAGGGATACGAGCAGTACTTC. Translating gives CASSLYKGYEQYF.

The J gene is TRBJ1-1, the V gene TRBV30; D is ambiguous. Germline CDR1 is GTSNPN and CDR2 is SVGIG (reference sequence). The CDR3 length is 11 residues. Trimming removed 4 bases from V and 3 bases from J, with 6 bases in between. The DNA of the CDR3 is TGTGCCTGGAAGATGGACACTGAAGCTTTCTTT. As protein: CAWKMDTEAFF.

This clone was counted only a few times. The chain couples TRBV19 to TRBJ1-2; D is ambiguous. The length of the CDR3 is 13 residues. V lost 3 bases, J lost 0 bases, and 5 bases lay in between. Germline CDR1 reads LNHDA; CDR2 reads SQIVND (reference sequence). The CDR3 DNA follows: TGTGCCAGTAGTATCAACGCTAACTATGGCTACACCTTC. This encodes CASSINANYGYTF.

This CDR3 is CAISVDREGYGYTF. The CDR3 coding sequence is TGTGCCATCAGTGTAGACAGGGAAGGCTATGGCTACACCTTC. This chain joins TRBV10-3 and TRBJ1-2; 7 bases line up with TRBD1. With V trimmed by 4 bases and J by 4 bases, 6 bases remained unmatched. Germline CDR1 and CDR2: ENHRY and SYGVKD. This CDR3 has 14 residues.

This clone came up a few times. The CDR3 nucleotides are TGCAGTGCTAGAGATAGTCTGTTAGCGTATTTT. Its protein is CSARDSLLAYF. The J gene is TRBJ2-3, the V gene TRBV20-1; D is undetermined. The length of the CDR3 is 11 residues. CDR1 DFQATT and CDR2 SNEGSKA come from the germline V gene (reference sequence). The V and J ends lost 0 bases and 14 bases respectively, with 12 bases between them.

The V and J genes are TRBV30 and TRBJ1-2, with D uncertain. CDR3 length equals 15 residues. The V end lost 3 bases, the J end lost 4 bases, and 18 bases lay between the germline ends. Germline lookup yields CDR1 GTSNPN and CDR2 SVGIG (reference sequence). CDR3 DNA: TGTGCCTGGAGCGTCCCCGCGTCCTACTTCTATGGCTACACCTTC. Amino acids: CAWSVPASYFYGYTF.

For the CDR3, the DNA is TGTGCCAGCAGTGACAACTATGGCTACACCTTC. Amino acids: CASSDNYGYTF. This chain joins TRBV25-1 and TRBJ1-2; D unclear. V lost 3 bases, J lost 2 bases, and 1 base lay in between. There are 11 residues in the CDR3. The V gene's germline CDR1 is MGHDK and CDR2 SYGVNS.

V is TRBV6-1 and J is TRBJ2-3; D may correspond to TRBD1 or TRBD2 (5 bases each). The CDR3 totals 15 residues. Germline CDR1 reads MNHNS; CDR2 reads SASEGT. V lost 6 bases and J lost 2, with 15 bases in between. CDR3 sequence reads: CASSALGTPTDTQYF. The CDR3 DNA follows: TGTGCCAGCAGCGCGCTAGGGACGCCCACAGATACGCAGTATTTT.

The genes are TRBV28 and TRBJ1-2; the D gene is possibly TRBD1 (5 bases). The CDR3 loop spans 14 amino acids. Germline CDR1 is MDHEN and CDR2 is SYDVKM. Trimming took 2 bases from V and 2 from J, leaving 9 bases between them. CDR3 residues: CASSLGQGNYGYTF. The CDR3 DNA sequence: TGTGCCAGCAGTTTAGGTCAGGGAAACTATGGCTACACCTTC.

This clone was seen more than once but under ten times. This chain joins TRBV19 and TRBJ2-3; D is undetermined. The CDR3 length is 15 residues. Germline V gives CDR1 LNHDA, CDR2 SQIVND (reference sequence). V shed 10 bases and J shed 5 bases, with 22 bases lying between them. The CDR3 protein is CAISLSMLGRDTQYF. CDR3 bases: TGTGCCATCTCCCTCAGCATGTTGGGCAGAGATACGCAGTATTTT.

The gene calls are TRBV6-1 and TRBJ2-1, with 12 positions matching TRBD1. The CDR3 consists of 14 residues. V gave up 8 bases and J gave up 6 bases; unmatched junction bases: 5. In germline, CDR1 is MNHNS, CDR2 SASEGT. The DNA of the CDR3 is TGTGCCAGCGGGGGACAGGGGGCGATCAATGAGCAGTTCTTC. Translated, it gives CASGGQGAINEQFF.

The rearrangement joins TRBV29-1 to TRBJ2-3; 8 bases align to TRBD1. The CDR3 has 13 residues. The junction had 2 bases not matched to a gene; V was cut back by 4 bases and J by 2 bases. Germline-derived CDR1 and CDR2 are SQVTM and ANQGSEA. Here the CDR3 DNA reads TGCAGCGTTGGGGACAGGTACACAGATACGCAGTATTTT. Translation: CSVGDRYTDTQYF.

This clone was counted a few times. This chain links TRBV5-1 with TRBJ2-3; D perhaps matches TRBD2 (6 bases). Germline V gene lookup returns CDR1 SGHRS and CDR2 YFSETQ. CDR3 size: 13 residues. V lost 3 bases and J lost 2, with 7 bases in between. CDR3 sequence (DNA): TGCGCCAGCAGCTGGACTACCACAGATACGCAGTATTTT. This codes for CASSWTTTDTQYF.

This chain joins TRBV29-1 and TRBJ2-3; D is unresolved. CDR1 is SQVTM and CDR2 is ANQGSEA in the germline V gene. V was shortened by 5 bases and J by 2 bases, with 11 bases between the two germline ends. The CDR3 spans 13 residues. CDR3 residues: CSVNALHTDTQYF. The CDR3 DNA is TGCAGCGTTAATGCTCTCCACACAGATACGCAGTATTTT.

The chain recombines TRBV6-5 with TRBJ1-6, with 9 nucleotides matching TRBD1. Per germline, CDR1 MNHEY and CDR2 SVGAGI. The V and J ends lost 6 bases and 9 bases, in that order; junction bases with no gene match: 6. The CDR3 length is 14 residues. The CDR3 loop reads CASRRQGGLSPLHF. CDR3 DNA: TGTGCCAGCAGACGACAGGGGGGACTTTCACCCCTCCACTTT.

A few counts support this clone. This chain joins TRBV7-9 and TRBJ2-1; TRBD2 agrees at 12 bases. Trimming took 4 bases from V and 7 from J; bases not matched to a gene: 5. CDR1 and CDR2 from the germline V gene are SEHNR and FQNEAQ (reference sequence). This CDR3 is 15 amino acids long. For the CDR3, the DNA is TGTGCCAGCAGCTCTAGCGGGGGGGCATCTAATGAGCAGTTCTTC. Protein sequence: CASSSSGGASNEQFF.

As DNA, the CDR3 is TGTGCCAGCAGCTTATCCCACAGAAGGATGAACACTGAAGCTTTCTTT. It specifies CASSLSHRRMNTEAFF. The chain uses TRBV7-9 and TRBJ1-1; D remains ambiguous. From germline, CDR1 is SEHNR and CDR2 FQNEAQ (reference sequence). This CDR3 is 16 amino acids long. Between the trimmed V and J ends, which lost 2 bases and 0 bases, there was a span of 13 bases.

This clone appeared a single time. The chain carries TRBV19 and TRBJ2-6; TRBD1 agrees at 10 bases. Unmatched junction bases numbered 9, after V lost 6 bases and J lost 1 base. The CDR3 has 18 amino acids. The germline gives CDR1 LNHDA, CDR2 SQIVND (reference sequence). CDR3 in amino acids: CASSGTGDAKSGANVLTF. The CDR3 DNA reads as TGTGCCAGTAGCGGGACAGGGGACGCCAAATCTGGGGCCAACGTCCTGACTTTC.

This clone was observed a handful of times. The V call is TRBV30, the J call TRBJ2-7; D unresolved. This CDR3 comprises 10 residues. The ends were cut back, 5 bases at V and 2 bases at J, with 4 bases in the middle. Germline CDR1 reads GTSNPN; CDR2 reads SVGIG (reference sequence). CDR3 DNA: TGTGCCTGGGGGACCTACGAGCAGTACTTC. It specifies CAWGTYEQYF. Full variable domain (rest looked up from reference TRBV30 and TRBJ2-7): SQTIHQWPATLVQPVGSPLSLECTVEGTSNPNLYWYRQAAGRGLQLLFYSVGIGQISSEVPQNLSASRPQDRQFILSSKKLLLSDSGFYLCAWGTYEQYFGPGTRLTVT.

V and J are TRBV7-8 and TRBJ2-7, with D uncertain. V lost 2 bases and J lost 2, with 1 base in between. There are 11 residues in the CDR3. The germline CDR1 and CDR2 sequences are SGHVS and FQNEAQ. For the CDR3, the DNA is TGTGCCAGCAGCTTAACCTACGAGCAGTACTTC. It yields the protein CASSLTYEQYF.